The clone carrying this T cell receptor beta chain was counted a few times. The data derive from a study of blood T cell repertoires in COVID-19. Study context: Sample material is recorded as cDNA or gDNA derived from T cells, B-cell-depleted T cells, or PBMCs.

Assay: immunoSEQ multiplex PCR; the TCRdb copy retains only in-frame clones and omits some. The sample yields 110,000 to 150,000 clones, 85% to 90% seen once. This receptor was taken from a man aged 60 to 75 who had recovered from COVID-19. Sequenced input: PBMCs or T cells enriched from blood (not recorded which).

CDR3 in amino acids: CAWGKNTEAFF. The CDR3 DNA is TGTGCCTGGGGCAAGAACACTGAAGCTTTCTTT. This chain uses TRBV30 with TRBJ1-1; no definite D call. The CDR3 has 11 residues. The V end was cut by 5 bases, the J end by 1 base, with 5 bases between. The germline CDR1 and CDR2 sequences are GTSNPN and SVGIG (reference sequence). The complete variable domain, with remaining parts taken from reference TRBV30 and TRBJ1-1, reads SQTIHQWPATLVQPVGSPLSLECTVEGTSNPNLYWYRQAAGRGLQLLFYSVGIGQISSEVPQNLSASRPQDRQFILSSKKLLLSDSGFYLCAWGKNTEAFFGQGTRLTVV.